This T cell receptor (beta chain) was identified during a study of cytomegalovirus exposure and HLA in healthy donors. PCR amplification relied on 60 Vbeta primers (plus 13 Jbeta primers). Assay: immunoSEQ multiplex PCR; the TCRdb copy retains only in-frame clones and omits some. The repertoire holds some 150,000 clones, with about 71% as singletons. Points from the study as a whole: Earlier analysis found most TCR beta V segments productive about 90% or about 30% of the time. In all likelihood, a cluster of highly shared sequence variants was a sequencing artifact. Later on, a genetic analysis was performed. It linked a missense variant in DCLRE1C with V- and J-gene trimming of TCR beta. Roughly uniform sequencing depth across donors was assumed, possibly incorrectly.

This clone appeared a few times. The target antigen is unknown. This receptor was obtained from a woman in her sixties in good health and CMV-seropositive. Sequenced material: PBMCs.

CDR3: CASSSRTATSGNTIYF. In DNA form, the CDR3 reads TGCGCCAGCAGCTCCCGGACAGCAACCTCTGGAAACACCATATATTTT. The chain recombines TRBV5-1 with TRBJ1-3; the D gene is possibly TRBD1 (6 bases). Germline lookup yields CDR1 SGHRS and CDR2 YFSETQ. The germline V and J ends were trimmed by 3 bases and 0 bases, with 13 bases remaining between them. The CDR3 sequence is 16 residues long.